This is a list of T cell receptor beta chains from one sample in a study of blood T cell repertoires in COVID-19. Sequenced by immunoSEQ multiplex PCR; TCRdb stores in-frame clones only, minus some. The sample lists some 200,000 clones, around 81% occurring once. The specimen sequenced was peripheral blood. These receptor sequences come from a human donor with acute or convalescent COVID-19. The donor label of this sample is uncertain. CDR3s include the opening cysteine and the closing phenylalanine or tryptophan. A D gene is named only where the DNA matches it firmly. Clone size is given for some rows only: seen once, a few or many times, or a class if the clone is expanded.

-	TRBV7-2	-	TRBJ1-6	TGTGCCAGCAGCTTAGTACCGGAGGAATCACCCCTCCACTTT	CASSLVPEESPLHF
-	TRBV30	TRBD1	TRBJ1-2	TGTGCCTGCTCCGGGACAGGGGACCTGGGGACCTTC	CACSGTGDLGTF
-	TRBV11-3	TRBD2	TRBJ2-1	TGTGCCAGCAGCTTAGAAGCGGGAGACGAGCAGTTCTTC	CASSLEAGDEQFF
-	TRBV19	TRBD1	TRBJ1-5	TGTGCCAGTAGTCCGGACAGGCCCGGTCAGCCCCAGCATTTT	CASSPDRPGQPQHF
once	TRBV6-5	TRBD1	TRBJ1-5	TGTGCCAGCAGCGGACAGGGGCTCCATCAGCCCCAGCATTTT	CASSGQGLHQPQHF
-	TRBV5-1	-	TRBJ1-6	TGCGCCAGCAGCTCCGGAGGGAGCTCCTATAATTCACCCCTCCACTTT	CASSSGGSSYNSPLHF
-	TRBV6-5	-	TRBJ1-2	TGTGCCAGCAGTTACTCAGGGGAAGGATATGGCTACACCTTC	CASSYSGEGYGYTF
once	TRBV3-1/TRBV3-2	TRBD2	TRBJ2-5	TGTGCCAGCAGCATAGGGGCTAGCGGGGGTCGTAAGACCCAGTACTTC	CASSIGASGGRKTQYF
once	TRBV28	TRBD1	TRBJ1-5	TGTGCCAGCCAAAAAACAGGGGGAAGACAGCCCCAGCATTTT	CASQKTGGRQPQHF
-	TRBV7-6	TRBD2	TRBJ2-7	TGTGCCAGCAGCTTAAGGGTGGGGGCTAGCGGGATGTACGAGCAGTACTTC	CASSLRVGASGMYEQYF
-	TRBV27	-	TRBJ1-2	TGTGCCAGCAGTTTAGACGGTGGGCACTATGGCTACACCTTC	CASSLDGGHYGYTF
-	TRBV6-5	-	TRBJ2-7	TGTGCCAGCAGTTACTCGAAGGCAGGGGGGAACGAGCAGTACTTC	CASSYSKAGGNEQYF
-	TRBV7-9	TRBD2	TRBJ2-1	TGTGCCAGCAGCTCTCCGGGACTAGTTTACAATGAGCAGTTCTTC	CASSSPGLVYNEQFF
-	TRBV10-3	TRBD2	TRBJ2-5	TGTGCCATCAGTGAGTCGGGACTAGCTCGTGAGACCCAGTACTTC	CAISESGLARETQYF
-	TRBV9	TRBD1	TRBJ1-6	TGTGCCAGCAGCGTAGAATCAGGGGGAGGTTCACCCCTCCACTTT	CASSVESGGGSPLHF
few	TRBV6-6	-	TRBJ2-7	TGTGCCAGCAGCCGAGGAGGGGACTTAACTCATCCCTACGAGCAGTACTTC	CASSRGGDLTHPYEQYF
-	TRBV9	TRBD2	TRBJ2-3	TGTGCCAGCAGCGTACTAGCGGATGATACGCAGTATTTT	CASSVLADDTQYF
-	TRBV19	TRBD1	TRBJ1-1	TGTGCCAGTAGCGGGACAGTGAACACTGAAGCTTTCTTT	CASSGTVNTEAFF
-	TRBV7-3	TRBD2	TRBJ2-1	TGTGCCAGCAGCGGGACTAGCGGGAGGGTACTAGGCAATGAGCAGTTCTTC	CASSGTSGRVLGNEQFF
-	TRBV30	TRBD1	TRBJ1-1	TGTGCCTGGAGCCGGGGACAGGGGGCCTCTGAAGCTTTCTTT	CAWSRGQGASEAFF
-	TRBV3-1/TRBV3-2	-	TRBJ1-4	TGTGCCAGCAGCCAAATGCGACAGCGCCGATATGAAAAACTGTTTTTT	CASSQMRQRRYEKLFF
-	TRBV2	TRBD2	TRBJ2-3	TGTGCCAGCAGGGGGACTAGCGGAGGTGATACGCAGTATTTT	CASRGTSGGDTQYF
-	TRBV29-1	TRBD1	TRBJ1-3	TGCAGCGTTGACACAGGGGTCGGAAACACCATATATTTT	CSVDTGVGNTIYF
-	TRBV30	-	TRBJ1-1	TGTGCCTGGAGTGGAGGGCCTAACACTGAAGCTTTCTTT	CAWSGGPNTEAFF